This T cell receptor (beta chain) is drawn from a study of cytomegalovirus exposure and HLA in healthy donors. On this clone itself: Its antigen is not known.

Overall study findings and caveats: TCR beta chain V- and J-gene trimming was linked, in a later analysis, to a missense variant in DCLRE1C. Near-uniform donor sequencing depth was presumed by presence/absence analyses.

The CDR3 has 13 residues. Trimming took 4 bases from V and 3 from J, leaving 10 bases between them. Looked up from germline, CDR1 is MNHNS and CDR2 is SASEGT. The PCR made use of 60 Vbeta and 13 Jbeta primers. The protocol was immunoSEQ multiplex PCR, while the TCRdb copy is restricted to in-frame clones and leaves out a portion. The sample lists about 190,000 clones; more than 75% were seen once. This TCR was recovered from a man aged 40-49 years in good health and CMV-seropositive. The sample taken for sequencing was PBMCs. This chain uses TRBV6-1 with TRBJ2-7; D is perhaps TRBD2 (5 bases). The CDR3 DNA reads TGTGCCAGCAGTGTTACGGGGTTCTACGAGCAGTACTTC. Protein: CASSVTGFYEQYF.